This T cell receptor beta chain originates from a study of human T cells and chemical hapten exposure. Study background: TCR yields per sample varied mostly from small pooled library volume differences.

The time point is: pre-sensitization, week 0. Treatment of the sample: therapeutic diphenylcyclopropenone sensitization with weekly scalp DPC. MiXCR, applied by TCRdb to the RACE reads, yields one record per CDR3 protein. The repertoire holds more than 300,000 distinct CDR3 sequences, 5.5% seen once, with approximately 8.2% in the top ten. A note on this clonotype: This may arise from a read error, as a much more abundant clone is one base away.

V lost 0 bases and J 7 bases, leaving 12 bases between the germline ends. There are 13 residues in the CDR3. Germline V gene data show CDR1 as SQVTM and CDR2 as ANQGSEA. The chain couples TRBV29-1 to TRBJ2-5; TRBD1 or TRBD2 may be the D gene (5 bases each). This TCR was recovered from a young woman with alopecia areata. Some clones in this sample may be carry-over from other donors' samples. Sequencing was performed on whole blood, taken in connection with sensitization to the hapten diphenylcyclopropenone (DPC). The DNA for the CDR3 is TGCAGCGTTGAAGACGCAGGGCGGGTGACCCAGTACTTC. Protein: CSVEDAGRVTQYF.